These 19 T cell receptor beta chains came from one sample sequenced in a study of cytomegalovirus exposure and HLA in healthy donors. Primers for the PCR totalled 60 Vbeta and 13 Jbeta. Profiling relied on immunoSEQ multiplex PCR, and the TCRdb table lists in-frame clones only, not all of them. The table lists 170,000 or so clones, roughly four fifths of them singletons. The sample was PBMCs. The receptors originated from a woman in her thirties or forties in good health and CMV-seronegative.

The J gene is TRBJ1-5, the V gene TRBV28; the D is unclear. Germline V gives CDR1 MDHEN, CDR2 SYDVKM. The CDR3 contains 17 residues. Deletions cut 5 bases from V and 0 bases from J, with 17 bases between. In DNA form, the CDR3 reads TGTGCCAGCAGTGCCCCTCCGAGAGATTATAGCAATCAGCCCCAGCATTTT. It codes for CASSAPPRDYSNQPQHF.

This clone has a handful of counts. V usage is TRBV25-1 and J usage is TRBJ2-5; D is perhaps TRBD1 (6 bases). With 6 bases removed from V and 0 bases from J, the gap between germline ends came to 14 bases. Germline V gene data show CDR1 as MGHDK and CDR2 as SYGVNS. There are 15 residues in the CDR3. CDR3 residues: CASSAYRVYQETQYF. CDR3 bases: TGTGCCAGCAGCGCCTACAGGGTGTACCAAGAGACCCAGTACTTC.

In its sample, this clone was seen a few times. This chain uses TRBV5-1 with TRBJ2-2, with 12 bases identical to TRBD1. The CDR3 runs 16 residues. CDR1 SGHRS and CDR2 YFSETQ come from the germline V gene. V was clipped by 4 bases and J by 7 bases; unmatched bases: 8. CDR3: CASSIPGQGAVGELFF. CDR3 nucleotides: TGCGCCAGCAGCATTCCGGGACAGGGGGCAGTCGGGGAGCTGTTTTTT.

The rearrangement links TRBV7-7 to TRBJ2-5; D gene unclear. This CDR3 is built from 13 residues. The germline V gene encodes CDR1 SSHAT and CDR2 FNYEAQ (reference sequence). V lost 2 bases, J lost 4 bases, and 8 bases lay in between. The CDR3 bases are TGTGCCAGCAGCTTATTAGTAAGAGAGACCCAGTACTTC. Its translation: CASSLLVRETQYF.

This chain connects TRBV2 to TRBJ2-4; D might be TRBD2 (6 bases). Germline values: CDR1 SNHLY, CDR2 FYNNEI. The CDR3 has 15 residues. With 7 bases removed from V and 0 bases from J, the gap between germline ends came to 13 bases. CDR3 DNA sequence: TGTGCCAGCATGCGGGAATTAATAGCCAAAAACATTCAGTACTTC. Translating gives CASMRELIAKNIQYF.

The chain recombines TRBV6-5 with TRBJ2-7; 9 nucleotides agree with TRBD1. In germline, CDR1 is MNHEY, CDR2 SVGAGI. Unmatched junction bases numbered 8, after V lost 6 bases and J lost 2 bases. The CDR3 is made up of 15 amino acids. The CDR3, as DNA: TGTGCCAGCAGGCGAAGACAGGGGGATCCCTACGAGCAGTACTTC. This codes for CASRRRQGDPYEQYF.

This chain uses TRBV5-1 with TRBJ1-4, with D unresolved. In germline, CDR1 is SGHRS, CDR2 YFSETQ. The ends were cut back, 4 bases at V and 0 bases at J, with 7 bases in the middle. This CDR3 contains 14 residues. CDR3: CASSQQPTNEKLFF. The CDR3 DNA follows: TGCGCCAGCAGCCAACAACCAACTAATGAAAAACTGTTTTTT.

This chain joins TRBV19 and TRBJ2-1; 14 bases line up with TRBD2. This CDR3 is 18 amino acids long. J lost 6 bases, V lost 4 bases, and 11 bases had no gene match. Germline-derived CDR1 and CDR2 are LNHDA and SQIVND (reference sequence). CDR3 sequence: CASSTNLWTSGGTNEQFF. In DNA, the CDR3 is TGTGCCAGTAGTACGAACCTATGGACTAGCGGGGGGACCAATGAGCAGTTCTTC. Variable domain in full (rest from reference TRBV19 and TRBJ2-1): DGGITQSPKYLFRKEGQNVTLSCEQNLNHDAMYWYRQDPGQGLRLIYYSQIVNDFQKGDIAEGYSVSREKKESFPLTVTSAQKNPTAFYLCASSTNLWTSGGTNEQFFGPGTRLTVL.

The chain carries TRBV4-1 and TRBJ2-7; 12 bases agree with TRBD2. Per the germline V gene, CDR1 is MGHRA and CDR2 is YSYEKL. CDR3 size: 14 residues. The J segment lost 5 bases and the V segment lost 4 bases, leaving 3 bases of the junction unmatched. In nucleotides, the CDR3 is TGCGCCAGCAGCCCATCTAGCGGGGGGGACGAGCAGTACTTC. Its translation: CASSPSSGGDEQYF.

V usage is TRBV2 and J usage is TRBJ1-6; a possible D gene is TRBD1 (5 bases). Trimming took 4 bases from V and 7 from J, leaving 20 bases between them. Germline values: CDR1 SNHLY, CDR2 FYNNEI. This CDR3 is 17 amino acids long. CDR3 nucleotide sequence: TGTGCCAGCAGTGTTAAGATGGGCCGGACAAGAAATTCACCCCTCCACTTT. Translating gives CASSVKMGRTRNSPLHF.

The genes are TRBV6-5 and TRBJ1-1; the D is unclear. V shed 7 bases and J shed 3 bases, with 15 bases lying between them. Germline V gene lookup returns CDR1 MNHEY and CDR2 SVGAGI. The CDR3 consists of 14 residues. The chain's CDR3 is CASTIGMWDTEAFF. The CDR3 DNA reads TGTGCCAGCACTATCGGGATGTGGGACACTGAAGCTTTCTTT.

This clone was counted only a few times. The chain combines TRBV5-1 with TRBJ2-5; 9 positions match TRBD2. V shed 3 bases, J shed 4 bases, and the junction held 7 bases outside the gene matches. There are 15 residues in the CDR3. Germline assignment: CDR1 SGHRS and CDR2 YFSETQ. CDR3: CASSYLAGGPETQYF. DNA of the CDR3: TGCGCCAGCAGCTACCTCGCGGGGGGGCCAGAGACCCAGTACTTC.

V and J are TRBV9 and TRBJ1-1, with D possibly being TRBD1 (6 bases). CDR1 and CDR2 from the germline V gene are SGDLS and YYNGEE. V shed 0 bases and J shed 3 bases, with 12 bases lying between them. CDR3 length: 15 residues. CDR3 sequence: CASSVGTAGDTEAFF. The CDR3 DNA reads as TGTGCCAGCAGCGTAGGCACAGCAGGGGACACTGAAGCTTTCTTT.

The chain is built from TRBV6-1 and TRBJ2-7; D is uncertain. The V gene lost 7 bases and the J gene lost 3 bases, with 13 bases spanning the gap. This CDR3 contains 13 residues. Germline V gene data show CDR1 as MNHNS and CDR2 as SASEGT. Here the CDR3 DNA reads TGTGCCAGCACCTTCACCCGGTACTACGAGCAGTACTTC. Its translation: CASTFTRYYEQYF.

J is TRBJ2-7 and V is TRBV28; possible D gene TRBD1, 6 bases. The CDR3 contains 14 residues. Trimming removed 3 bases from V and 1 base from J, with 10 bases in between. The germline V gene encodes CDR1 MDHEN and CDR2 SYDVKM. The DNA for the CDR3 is TGTGCCAGCAGTTTGACAGGCTTTTCCTACGAGCAGTACTTC. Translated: CASSLTGFSYEQYF.

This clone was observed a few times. CDR3 in DNA: TGTGCCAGCAGTTTATTTACCCTCCGACAGTACGGTAGAGGTGGCTACACCTTC. It encodes CASSLFTLRQYGRGGYTF. V and J are TRBV28 and TRBJ1-2, with D maybe TRBD1 (5 bases). CDR3 length: 18 amino acids. Between the trimmed V and J ends, which lost 1 base and 7 bases, there was a span of 25 bases. Per the germline V gene, CDR1 is MDHEN and CDR2 is SYDVKM.

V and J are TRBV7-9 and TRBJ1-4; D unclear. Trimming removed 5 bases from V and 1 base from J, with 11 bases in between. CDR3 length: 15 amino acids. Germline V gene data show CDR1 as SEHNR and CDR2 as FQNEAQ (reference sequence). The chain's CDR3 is CASSRPTGTNEKLFF. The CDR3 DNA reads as TGTGCCAGCAGCCGCCCCACCGGAACTAATGAAAAACTGTTTTTT.

The DNA for the CDR3 is TGTGCCAGCAGTGAAGCGCTTCTGGGACAGGCGTATAATTCACCCCTCCACTTT. This sequence encodes CASSEALLGQAYNSPLHF. This chain connects TRBV6-1 to TRBJ1-6, with 8 bases that match TRBD1. In germline, CDR1 is MNHNS, CDR2 SASEGT. The CDR3 runs to 18 residues. Germline trimming cut 0 bases from V and 4 bases from J; bases unmatched to any gene: 8.

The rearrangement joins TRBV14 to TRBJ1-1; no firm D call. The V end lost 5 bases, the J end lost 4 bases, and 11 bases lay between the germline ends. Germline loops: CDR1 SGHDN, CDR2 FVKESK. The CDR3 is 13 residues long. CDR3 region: CASSGQVGTEAFF. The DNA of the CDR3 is TGTGCCAGCAGCGGGCAGGTGGGCACTGAAGCTTTCTTT.